This T cell receptor (beta chain) was found in a study of T cell repertoires in cytomegalovirus infection. TCRdb analysed the reads with MiXCR anew, one entry per CDR3 protein. The data show approximately 120,000 distinct CDR3 sequences, 30% to 40% seen once. About this clonotype: The antigen is undetermined.

V gave up 2 bases and J gave up 6 bases, with 21 bases separating them. In germline, CDR1 is ENHRY, CDR2 SYGVKD. The CDR3 contains 17 residues. The V and J genes are TRBV10-3 and TRBJ2-3; D may be TRBD2 (6 bases). Specimen: CD8+ T cells from cultured PBMCs, collected from culture after CMV antigen stimulation. This TCR was sampled from a human donor in good health (CMV status not recorded). Some clones in this sample may be carry-over from other donors' samples. In DNA, the CDR3 is TGTGCCATCAGTGAGGGGGTGGCGGGGACCCTCTGGGATACGCAGTATTTT. It is translated as CAISEGVAGTLWDTQYF.